These 13 T cell receptor beta chains share one sample of origin, sequenced in a study of technical replicates of blood from several donors. The assay was immunoSEQ multiplex PCR, and TCRdb's table has in-frame clones only and misses some. The table has around 100,000 clones, 96% seen once. The sample taken for sequencing was T cells isolated from PBMCs. The receptors were gathered from a human donor in good health.

The chain combines TRBV7-9 with TRBJ2-5; D is unresolved. The CDR3 covers 13 residues. Germline V gene sequence: CDR1 SEHNR, CDR2 FQNEAQ (reference sequence). V dropped 5 bases and J dropped 2 bases, with 9 bases sitting between them. This CDR3 reads CASSTHPQETQYF. As DNA, the CDR3 is TGTGCCAGCAGCACACACCCGCAAGAGACCCAGTACTTC.

The chain uses TRBV9 and TRBJ1-1, with 9 bases aligning to TRBD1. In germline, CDR1 is SGDLS, CDR2 YYNGEE. The V and J ends lost 0 bases and 3 bases, in that order; junction bases with no gene match: 6. This CDR3 has 16 residues. CDR3 sequence (DNA): TGTGCCAGCAGCGTAGTCTGGGACAGGGCTGACACTGAAGCTTTCTTT. As protein: CASSVVWDRADTEAFF. The full variable domain, in which reference TRBV9 and TRBJ1-1 provide the parts outside the CDR3, is DSGVTQTPKHLITATGQRVTLRCSPRSGDLSVYWYQQSLDQGLQFLIQYYNGEERAKGNILERFSAQQFPDLHSELNLSSLELGDSALYFCASSVVWDRADTEAFFGQGTRLTVV.

CDR3: CASSIGGPEQYF. CDR3 nucleotides: TGTGCCAGTAGTATAGGGGGCCCGGAGCAGTACTTC. The rearrangement links TRBV19 to TRBJ2-7, with D tentatively TRBD1 (5 bases). Germline CDR1 LNHDA, CDR2 SQIVND (reference sequence). V lost 1 base and J lost 7, with 8 bases in between. CDR3 length: 12 amino acids.

The chain combines TRBV27 with TRBJ2-1, with a possible D match to TRBD1 (6 bases). The CDR3 consists of 15 residues. CDR1 MNHEY and CDR2 SMNVEV come from the germline V gene (reference sequence). V was trimmed by 6 bases and J by 0 bases, leaving 12 bases between them. CDR3 in amino acids: CASSRDRSSYNEQFF. CDR3 sequence (DNA): TGTGCCAGCAGCCGAGACAGGAGCTCCTACAATGAGCAGTTCTTC.

The V call is TRBV5-4, the J call TRBJ2-1, with TRBD2 matching 8 bases. V gave up 0 bases and J gave up 6 bases; unmatched junction bases: 2. Germline CDR1 reads SGHNT; CDR2 reads YYREEE (reference sequence). The CDR3 length is 14 residues. The CDR3 sequence is CASSLAGGTNEQFF. The CDR3 DNA follows: TGTGCCAGCAGCTTGGCGGGAGGGACCAATGAGCAGTTCTTC.

This sequence joins TRBV6-5 and TRBJ1-2; the D gene is possibly TRBD1 (6 bases). Germline CDR1 MNHEY, CDR2 SVGAGI. The CDR3 runs 14 residues. V was cut by 11 bases and J by 6 bases, with 22 bases left in between. CDR3 loop: CAARQVGRVNGYTF. The CDR3 bases are TGTGCCGCGAGACAGGTGGGAAGGGTGAATGGCTACACCTTC.

The CDR3 reads CASSSLAGSQPQHF. The CDR3 DNA sequence: TGTGCCAGCAGTTCCCTGGCGGGGAGTCAGCCCCAGCATTTT. The chain recombines TRBV28 with TRBJ1-5; D remains ambiguous. The CDR3 loop spans 14 amino acids. Per germline, CDR1 MDHEN and CDR2 SYDVKM. The V gene lost 4 bases and the J gene lost 6 bases, with 13 bases spanning the gap.

The sample holds one count of this clone. Written as DNA, the CDR3 is TGTGCCAGCAGTTACCGTAGGGCGGGAGGGCCCGGGGAGCTGTTTTTT. It specifies CASSYRRAGGPGELFF. The chain uses TRBV6-5 and TRBJ2-2, with 9 positions matching TRBD2. With V trimmed by 2 bases and J by 6 bases, 7 bases remained unmatched. Germline CDR1 and CDR2: MNHEY and SVGAGI. CDR3 length equals 16 residues.

This chain links TRBV15 with TRBJ2-2; D is unclear. V lost 2 bases, J lost 2 bases, and 18 bases lay in between. This CDR3 has 18 amino acids. Looked up from germline, CDR1 is LNHNV and CDR2 is YYDKDF (reference sequence). CDR3 DNA sequence: TGTGCCACCAGCAGAAACCTTCGACGCCAGGTAAACACCGGGGAGCTGTTTTTT. Translation gives CATSRNLRRQVNTGELFF.

The J gene is TRBJ2-7, the V gene TRBV4-1; D is uncertain. Trimming left V 3 bases short and J 3 bases short, with 18 bases between. CDR1 is MGHRA and CDR2 is YSYEKL in the germline V gene. CDR3 length equals 16 residues. The CDR3 loop reads CASSHEIRFANYEQYF. In DNA form, the CDR3 reads TGCGCCAGCAGCCACGAGATTCGGTTCGCAAACTACGAGCAGTACTTC.

V usage is TRBV5-4 and J usage is TRBJ1-3; D remains ambiguous. Germline V gene data show CDR1 as SGHNT and CDR2 as YYREEE (reference sequence). Trimming left V 2 bases short and J 8 bases short, with 11 bases between. There are 13 residues in the CDR3. This chain's CDR3 is CASSFAGRDTIYF. CDR3 DNA: TGTGCCAGCAGCTTCGCGGGAAGGGACACCATATATTTT.

This rearrangement joins TRBV4-1 to TRBJ2-1, with 9 bases fitting TRBD2. CDR1 and CDR2 (germline): MGHRA, YSYEKL. V trimming: 4 bases; J trimming: 8 bases; junction bases outside the gene matches: 18. CDR3 length: 18 residues. Here the CDR3 DNA reads TGCGCCAGCAGCCCTCTACCCCCTCTAGCGGGAAGACGGCATGAGCAGTTCTTC. Translating gives CASSPLPPLAGRRHEQFF.

The rearrangement uses TRBV4-2 and TRBJ2-5; D remains unclear. Germline V lookup: CDR1 LGHNA, CDR2 YNFKEQ. CDR3 length equals 14 residues. V was trimmed by 0 bases and J by 6 bases, leaving 11 bases between them. The CDR3 region has the DNA TGTGCCAGCAGCCAAGATGCCCTAGAACAGACCCAGTACTTC. This encodes CASSQDALEQTQYF.